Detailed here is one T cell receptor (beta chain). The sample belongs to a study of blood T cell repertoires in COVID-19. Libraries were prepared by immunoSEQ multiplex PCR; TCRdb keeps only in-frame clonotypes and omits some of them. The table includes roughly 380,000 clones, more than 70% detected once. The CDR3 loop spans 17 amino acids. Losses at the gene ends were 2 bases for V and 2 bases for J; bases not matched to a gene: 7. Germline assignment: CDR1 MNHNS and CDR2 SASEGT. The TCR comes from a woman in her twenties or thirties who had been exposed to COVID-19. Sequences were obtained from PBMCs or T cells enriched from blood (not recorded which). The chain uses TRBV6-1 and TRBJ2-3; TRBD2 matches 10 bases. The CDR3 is CASSERGLAGATDTQYF. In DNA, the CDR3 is TGTGCCAGCAGTGAAAGGGGGCTAGCGGGAGCCACAGATACGCAGTATTTT.